Each of the 8 T cell receptor beta chains below was sequenced from the same sample in a study of beta chain features in type 1 diabetes. Their target antigens are unknown. cDNA synthesis used the whole RNA isolate, giving expressed TCRB sequences. Only in-frame clones appear in the TCRdb table, and some are missing; sequencing was by immunoSEQ multiplex PCR. The table lists around 40,000 clones, 65% to 70% of them singletons. Study results and caveats: Researchers report that Type 1 diabetes patients had moderately but significantly shorter TCRB CDR3s across all four CD4+ subsets.

The sequenced sample was Tregs from blood. The receptors shown here come from a man aged 30-40 years with type 1 diabetes. Some clones in this sample may be carry-over from other donors' samples.

The chain is built from TRBV7-9 and TRBJ1-1; perhaps TRBD1 as D (5 bases). The germline V and J ends were trimmed by 5 bases and 11 bases, with 15 bases remaining between them. The germline V gene encodes CDR1 SEHNR and CDR2 FQNEAQ (reference sequence). This CDR3 is 12 amino acids long. The CDR3 nucleotides are TGTGCCAGCAGCCCGGGGGATCTCGGTGCTTTCTTT. Protein: CASSPGDLGAFF.

The chain links TRBV10-3 to TRBJ2-3; D not resolved. The CDR3 is 12 residues long. Trimming left V 3 bases short and J 1 base short, with 2 bases between. Germline CDR1 and CDR2: ENHRY and SYGVKD. The CDR3 here is CAISDGTDTQYF. The CDR3 nucleotides read TGTGCCATCAGTGACGGCACAGATACGCAGTATTTT.

This clone was seen only once. CDR3 residues: CASSLGAQRADTQYF. The CDR3 DNA follows: TGTGCCAGCAGCTTGGGAGCCCAGCGGGCAGATACGCAGTATTTT. The chain has TRBV5-8 and TRBJ2-3; a possible D gene is TRBD2 (6 bases). Between the trimmed V and J ends, which lost 0 bases and 4 bases, there was a span of 12 bases. The CDR3 consists of 15 residues. Germline V gene data show CDR1 as SGHTS and CDR2 as YDEGEE. The variable domain in full, completed from reference TRBV5-8 and TRBJ2-3, reads EAGVTQSPTHLIKTRGQQATLRCSPISGHTSVYWYQQALGLGLQFLLWYDEGEERNRGNFPPRFSGRQFPNYSSELNVNALELEDSALYLCASSLGAQRADTQYFGPGTRLTVL.

The chain uses TRBV7-2 and TRBJ2-1, with 10 bases fitting TRBD2. The CDR3 extends over 15 amino acids. CDR1 and CDR2 (germline): SGHTA, FQGNSA. V dropped 5 bases and J dropped 6; count of bases not matched to a gene: 7. In DNA, the CDR3 is TGTGCCAGCAGCCGGAGCGGGGGGGCGGCCAATGAGCAGTTCTTC. Protein product: CASSRSGGAANEQFF.

This clone was observed a few times. Germline and junction disagree at one end, which may indicate a read error. The chain carries TRBV7-7 and TRBJ2-5; 9 bases are shared with TRBD2. CDR3 length: 14 residues. Germline loops: CDR1 SSHAT, CDR2 FNYEAQ (reference sequence). The CDR3 sequence: CASSLAGAQETQYF. The CDR3 bases are TGTGCTAGCAGCTTAGCGGGGGCCCAAGAGACCCAGTACTTC.

A few counts support this clone. This sequence joins TRBV5-5 and TRBJ2-1, with 9 bases that match TRBD2. Germline V gives CDR1 SGHKS, CDR2 YYEKEE (reference sequence). V lost 5 bases to trimming and J lost 8 bases; unmatched junction nucleotides: 8. The CDR3 spans 14 residues. The DNA for the CDR3 is TGTGCCAGCAGTTTAAGCGGGGGGATGGATGAGCAGTTCTTC. Its protein product is CASSLSGGMDEQFF.

The CDR3 sequence is CASRTSGGVYGYTF. The CDR3 coding sequence is TGTGCCAGCAGAACGTCAGGCGGGGTCTATGGCTACACCTTC. The chain employs TRBV7-2 and TRBJ1-2; D gene unclear. Germline CDR1 SGHTA, CDR2 FQGNSA. CDR3 size: 14 residues. The V end lost 6 bases, the J end lost 4 bases, and 15 bases lay between the germline ends. Full variable domain (outside the CDR3, taken from reference TRBV7-2 and TRBJ1-2): GAGVSQSPSNKVTEKGKDVELRCDPISGHTALYWYRQSLGQGLEFLIYFQGNSAPDKSGLPSDRFSAERTGGSVSTLTIQRTQQEDSAVYLCASRTSGGVYGYTFGSGTRLTVV.

This clone is a singleton in its sample. The CDR3 sequence is CASSTRQGASTEAFF. CDR3 nucleotide sequence: TGCGCCAGCAGCACCCGACAGGGGGCCTCCACTGAAGCTTTCTTT. The V and J genes are TRBV5-1 and TRBJ1-1, with 10 nucleotides matching TRBD1. CDR3 length equals 15 residues. CDR1 is SGHRS, CDR2 YFSETQ, per germline. Trimming at V came to 4 bases and at J to 4 bases, leaving 7 bases not matched to a gene.